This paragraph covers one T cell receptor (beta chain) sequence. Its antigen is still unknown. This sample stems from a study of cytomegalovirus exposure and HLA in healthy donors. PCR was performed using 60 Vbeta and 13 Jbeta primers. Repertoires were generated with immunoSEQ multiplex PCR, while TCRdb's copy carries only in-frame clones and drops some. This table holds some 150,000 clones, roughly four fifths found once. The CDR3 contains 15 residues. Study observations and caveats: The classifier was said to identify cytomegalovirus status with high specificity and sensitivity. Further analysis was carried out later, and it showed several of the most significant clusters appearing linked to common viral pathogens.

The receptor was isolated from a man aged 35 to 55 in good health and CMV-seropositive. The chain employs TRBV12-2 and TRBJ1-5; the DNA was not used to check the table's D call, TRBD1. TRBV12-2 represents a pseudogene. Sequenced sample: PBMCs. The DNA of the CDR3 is TGTGCAAGTCGCTTAGGGGACAGAAACAATCAGCCCCAGCATTTT. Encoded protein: CASRLGDRNNQPQHF.